This entry lists 8 T cell receptor beta chains sequenced from one sample in a study of blood T cell repertoires in COVID-19. TCRdb keeps only in-frame clones here, not all; method: immunoSEQ multiplex PCR. The data hold some 100,000 clones, with roughly four fifths observed a single time. The specimen was peripheral blood. These receptors all come from a human donor in a cohort sampled during active COVID-19.

The rearrangement links TRBV4-1 to TRBJ2-7, with 10 bases lining up with TRBD1. Germline V lookup: CDR1 MGHRA, CDR2 YSYEKL. The CDR3 spans 14 residues. V trimming: 4 bases; J trimming: 6 bases; junction bases outside the gene matches: 6. CDR3 sequence: CASSLDRGLGEQYF. CDR3 in DNA: TGCGCCAGCAGCCTCGACAGGGGGCTCGGCGAGCAGTACTTC.

The CDR3, as DNA: TGTGCCAGCAGTCAGGCGGGGCTTGAGCAGTACTTC. It translates to CASSQAGLEQYF. The chain has TRBV12-3 or TRBV12-4 and TRBJ2-7; D possibly corresponds to TRBD2 (6 bases). The CDR3 contains 12 residues. Trimming removed 5 bases from V and 7 bases from J, with 12 bases in between.

This clone is a singleton in its sample. This sequence joins TRBV2 and TRBJ1-1; maybe TRBD1 (5 bases). The germline V and J ends were trimmed by 6 bases and 4 bases, with 12 bases remaining between them. The CDR3 is made up of 13 amino acids. Germline loops: CDR1 SNHLY, CDR2 FYNNEI. The CDR3 sequence is CASSWRGSTEAFF. CDR3 in DNA: TGTGCCAGCAGCTGGCGGGGGTCCACTGAAGCTTTCTTT.

The chain has TRBV6-5 and TRBJ1-1; tentatively, D is TRBD1 (6 bases). CDR1 and CDR2 from the germline V gene are MNHEY and SVGAGI. The CDR3 is 13 residues long. V shed 9 bases and J shed 1 base, with 12 bases lying between them. The CDR3 loop is CASTGIRNTEAFF. In DNA, the CDR3 is TGTGCCAGTACAGGGATCCGGAACACTGAAGCTTTCTTT.

The rearrangement links TRBV6-6 to TRBJ1-5; 7 nucleotides agree with TRBD1. The CDR3 sequence is 15 residues long. With V trimmed by 2 bases and J by 2 bases, 3 bases remained unmatched. The germline gives CDR1 MNHNY, CDR2 SVGAGI (reference sequence). This CDR3 reads CASSYGQGGNQPQHF. CDR3 DNA: TGTGCCAGCAGTTACGGGCAGGGGGGCAATCAGCCCCAGCATTTT.

The chain joins TRBV6-6 to TRBJ1-3; weak D call: TRBD1 (6 bases). V was shortened by 4 bases and J by 4 bases, with 14 bases between the two germline ends. The CDR3 length is 15 residues. Germline CDR1 MNHNY, CDR2 SVGAGI (reference sequence). The DNA for the CDR3 is TGTGCCAGCAGTTTCGCGGGGGGGACAGGAAACACCATATATTTT. Its protein product is CASSFAGGTGNTIYF.

The J gene is TRBJ1-4, the V gene TRBV16; D may be TRBD1 (5 bases). V was shortened by 4 bases and J by 8 bases, with 14 bases between the two germline ends. The CDR3 runs to 14 residues. CDR1 KGHSY and CDR2 FQNENV come from the germline V gene. CDR3 nucleotide sequence: TGTGCCAGCAGCCTCGTACAGGATCAAGAAAAACTGTTTTTT. Translation gives CASSLVQDQEKLFF.

The rearrangement links TRBV18 to TRBJ2-7; D may be TRBD1 (6 bases). V was shortened by 3 bases and J by 4 bases, with 10 bases between the two germline ends. This CDR3 spans 13 amino acids. The V gene's germline CDR1 is KGHSH and CDR2 LQKENI. The CDR3 loop is CASSPPGDYEQYF. For the CDR3, the DNA is TGTGCCAGCTCACCCCCAGGGGATTACGAGCAGTACTTC. Full variable domain (outside the CDR3, taken from reference TRBV18 and TRBJ2-7): NAGVMQNPRHLVRRRGQEARLRCSPMKGHSHVYWYRQLPEEGLKFMVYLQKENIIDESGMPKERFSAEFPKEGPSILRIQQVVRGDSAAYFCASSPPGDYEQYFGPGTRLTVT.